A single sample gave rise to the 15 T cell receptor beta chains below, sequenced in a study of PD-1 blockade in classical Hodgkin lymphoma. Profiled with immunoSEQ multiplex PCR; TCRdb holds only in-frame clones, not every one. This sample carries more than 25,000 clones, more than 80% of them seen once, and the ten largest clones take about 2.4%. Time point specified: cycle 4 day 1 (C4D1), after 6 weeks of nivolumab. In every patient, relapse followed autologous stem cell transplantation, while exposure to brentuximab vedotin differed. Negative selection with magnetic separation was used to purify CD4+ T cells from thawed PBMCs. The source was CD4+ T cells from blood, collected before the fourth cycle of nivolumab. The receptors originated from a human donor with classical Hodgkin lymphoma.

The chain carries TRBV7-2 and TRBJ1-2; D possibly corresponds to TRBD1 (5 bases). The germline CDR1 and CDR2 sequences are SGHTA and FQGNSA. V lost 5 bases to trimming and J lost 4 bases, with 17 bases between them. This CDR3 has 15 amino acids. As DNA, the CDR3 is TGTGCCAGCAGCCGTAACGGGGGGTTAAGCTATGGCTACACCTTC. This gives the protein CASSRNGGLSYGYTF.

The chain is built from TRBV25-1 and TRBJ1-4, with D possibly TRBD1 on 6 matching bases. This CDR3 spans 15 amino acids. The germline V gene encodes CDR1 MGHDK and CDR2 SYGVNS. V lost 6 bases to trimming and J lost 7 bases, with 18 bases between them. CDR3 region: CASSSGRGVGEKLFF. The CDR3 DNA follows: TGTGCCAGCAGCTCAGGGAGGGGGGTTGGTGAAAAACTGTTTTTT.

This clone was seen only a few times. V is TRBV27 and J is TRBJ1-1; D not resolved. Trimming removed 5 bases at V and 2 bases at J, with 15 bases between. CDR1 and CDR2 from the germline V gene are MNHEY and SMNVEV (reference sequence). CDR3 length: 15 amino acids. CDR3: CASSPQVKTNTEAFF. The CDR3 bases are TGTGCCAGCAGTCCCCAGGTAAAGACCAACACTGAAGCTTTCTTT.

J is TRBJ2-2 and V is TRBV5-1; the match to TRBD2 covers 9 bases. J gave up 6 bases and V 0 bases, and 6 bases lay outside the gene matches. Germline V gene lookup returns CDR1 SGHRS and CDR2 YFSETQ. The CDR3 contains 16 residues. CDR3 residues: CASSLGIAGASGELFF. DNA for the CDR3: TGCGCCAGCAGCTTGGGGATAGCGGGAGCCTCCGGGGAGCTGTTTTTT.

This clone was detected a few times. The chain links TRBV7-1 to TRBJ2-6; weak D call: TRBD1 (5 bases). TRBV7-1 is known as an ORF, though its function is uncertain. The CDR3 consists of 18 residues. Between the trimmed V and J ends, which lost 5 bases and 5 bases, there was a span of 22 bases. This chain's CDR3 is CASSARQRGQSRANVLTF. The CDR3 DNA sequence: TGTGCCAGCAGCGCCAGGCAACGAGGACAAAGTCGGGCCAACGTCCTGACTTTC.

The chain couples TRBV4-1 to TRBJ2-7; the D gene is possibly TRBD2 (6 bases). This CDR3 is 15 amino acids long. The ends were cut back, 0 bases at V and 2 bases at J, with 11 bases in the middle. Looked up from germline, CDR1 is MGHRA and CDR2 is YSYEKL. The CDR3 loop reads CASSQDGWGAYEQYF. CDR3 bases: TGCGCCAGCAGCCAAGATGGTTGGGGGGCCTACGAGCAGTACTTC.

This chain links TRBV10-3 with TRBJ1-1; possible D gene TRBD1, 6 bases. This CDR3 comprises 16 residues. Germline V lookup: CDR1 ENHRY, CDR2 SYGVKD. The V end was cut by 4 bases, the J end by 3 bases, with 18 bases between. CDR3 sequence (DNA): TGTGCCATCAGTGGGTTTAGGAGACAGGTCGACACTGAAGCTTTCTTT. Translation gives CAISGFRRQVDTEAFF.

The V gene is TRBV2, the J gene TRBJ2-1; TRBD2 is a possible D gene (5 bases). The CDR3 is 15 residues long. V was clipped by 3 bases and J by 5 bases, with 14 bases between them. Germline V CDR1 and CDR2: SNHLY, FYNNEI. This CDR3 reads CASSDPGGNNNEQFF. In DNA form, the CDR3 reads TGTGCCAGCAGTGATCCCGGAGGAAACAACAATGAGCAGTTCTTC.

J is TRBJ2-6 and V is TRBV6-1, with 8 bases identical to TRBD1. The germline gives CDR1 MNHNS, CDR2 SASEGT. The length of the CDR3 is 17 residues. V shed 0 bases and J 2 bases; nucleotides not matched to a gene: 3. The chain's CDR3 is CASSEAGQVTGANVLTF. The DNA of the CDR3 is TGTGCCAGCAGTGAAGCGGGACAGGTAACTGGGGCCAACGTCCTGACTTTC.

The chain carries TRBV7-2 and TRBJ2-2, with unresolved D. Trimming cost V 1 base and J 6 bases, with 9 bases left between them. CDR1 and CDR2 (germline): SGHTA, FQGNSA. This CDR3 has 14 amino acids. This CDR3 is CASSLVQLAGELFF. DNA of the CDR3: TGTGCCAGCAGCTTAGTTCAGTTGGCCGGGGAGCTGTTTTTT.

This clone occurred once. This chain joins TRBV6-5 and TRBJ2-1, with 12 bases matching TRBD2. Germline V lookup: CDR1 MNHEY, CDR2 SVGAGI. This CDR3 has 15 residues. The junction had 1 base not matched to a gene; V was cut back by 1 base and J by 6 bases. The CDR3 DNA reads TGTGCCAGCAGTTACTGGACTAGCGGGATCAATGAGCAGTTCTTC. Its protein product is CASSYWTSGINEQFF.

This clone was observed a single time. CDR3 region: CASSPNSNANTGELFF. CDR3 sequence (DNA): TGTGCCAGCAGCCCGAACTCCAATGCGAACACCGGGGAGCTGTTTTTT. V is TRBV11-2 and J is TRBJ2-2; D remains ambiguous. The V end was cut by 5 bases, the J end by 0 bases, with 13 bases between. The CDR3 is made up of 16 amino acids. The germline gives CDR1 SGHAT, CDR2 FQNNGV.

The CDR3 nucleotides read TGTGCCAGCAGTGAATCACATTCTTTCATTTCACCCCTCCACTTT. Its protein is CASSESHSFISPLHF. The chain carries TRBV6-1 and TRBJ1-6; D unclear. CDR3 length: 15 amino acids. The V end lost 2 bases, the J end lost 9 bases, and 14 bases lay between the germline ends. The germline gives CDR1 MNHNS, CDR2 SASEGT.

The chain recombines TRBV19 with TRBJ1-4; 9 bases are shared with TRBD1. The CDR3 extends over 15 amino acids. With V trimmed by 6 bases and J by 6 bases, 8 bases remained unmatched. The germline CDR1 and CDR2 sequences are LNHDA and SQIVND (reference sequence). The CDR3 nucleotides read TGTGCCAGTAGCCTAACCGGACAGGGGTATGAAAAACTGTTTTTT. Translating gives CASSLTGQGYEKLFF.

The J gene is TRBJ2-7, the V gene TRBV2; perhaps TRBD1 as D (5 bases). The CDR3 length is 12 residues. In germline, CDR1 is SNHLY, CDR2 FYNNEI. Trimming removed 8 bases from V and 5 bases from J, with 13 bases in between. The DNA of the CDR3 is TGTGCCAGCGGGGCGGATAGGGACGAGCAGTACTTC. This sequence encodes CASGADRDEQYF.